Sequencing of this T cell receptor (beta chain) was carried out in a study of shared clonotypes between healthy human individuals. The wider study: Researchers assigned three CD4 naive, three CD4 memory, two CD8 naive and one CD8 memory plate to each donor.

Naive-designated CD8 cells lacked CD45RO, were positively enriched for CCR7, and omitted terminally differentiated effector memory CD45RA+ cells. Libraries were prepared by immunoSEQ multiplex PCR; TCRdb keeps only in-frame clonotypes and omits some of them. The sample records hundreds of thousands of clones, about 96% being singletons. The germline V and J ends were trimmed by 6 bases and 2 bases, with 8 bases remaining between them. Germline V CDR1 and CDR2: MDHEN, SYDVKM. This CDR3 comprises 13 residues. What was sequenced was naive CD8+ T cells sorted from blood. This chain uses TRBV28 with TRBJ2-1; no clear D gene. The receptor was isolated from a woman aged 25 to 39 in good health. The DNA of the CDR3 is TGTGCCAGCAGCCACCTAGCCTACAATGAGCAGTTCTTC. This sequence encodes CASSHLAYNEQFF. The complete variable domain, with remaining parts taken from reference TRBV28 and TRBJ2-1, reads DVKVTQSSRYLVKRTGEKVFLECVQDMDHENMFWYRQDPGLGLRLIYFSYDVKMKEKGDIPEGYSVSREKKERFSLILESASTNQTSMYLCASSHLAYNEQFFGPGTRLTVL.